A single sample gave rise to the 16 T cell receptor beta chains below, sequenced in a study of blood T cell repertoires in COVID-19. Measured with immunoSEQ multiplex PCR; TCRdb has only the in-frame clones, and not every one. Of some 430,000 clones listed, roughly 91% are singletons. The sample comprised PBMCs or T cells enriched from blood (not recorded which). The receptors here all came from a man aged 18 to 30 who had recovered from COVID-19.

As DNA, the CDR3 is TGTGCCAGCAGCTTAGTTCCGAACCCCAACAATGATTCACCCCTCCACTTT. It encodes CASSLVPNPNNDSPLHF. This chain joins TRBV11-2 and TRBJ1-6; no reliable D call. The CDR3 loop spans 17 amino acids. V lost 1 base and J 8 bases, leaving 18 bases between the germline ends. Germline V lookup: CDR1 SGHAT, CDR2 FQNNGV.

The CDR3 protein is CASRMGTGKNIQYF. The CDR3 DNA follows: TGTGCCAGCAGGATGGGGACAGGGAAAAACATTCAGTACTTC. The V and J genes are TRBV2 and TRBJ2-4, with 9 bases identical to TRBD1. V was clipped by 6 bases and J by 4 bases; unmatched bases: 4. The CDR3 covers 14 residues. In germline, CDR1 is SNHLY, CDR2 FYNNEI.

The chain uses TRBV6-5 and TRBJ2-6; 7 bases are shared with TRBD1. With V trimmed by 8 bases and J by 4 bases, 8 bases remained unmatched. CDR1 and CDR2 from the germline V gene are MNHEY and SVGAGI. The length of the CDR3 is 15 residues. In DNA, the CDR3 is TGTGCCAGCTATAACAGGGGATCCGGGGCCAACGTCCTGACTTTC. It codes for CASYNRGSGANVLTF.

In its sample, this clone was seen once. The V gene is TRBV2, the J gene TRBJ1-1; D is ambiguous. Between the trimmed V and J ends, which lost 4 bases and 0 bases, there was a span of 12 bases. The CDR3 totals 15 residues. Germline lookup yields CDR1 SNHLY and CDR2 FYNNEI. The CDR3 DNA reads TGTGCCAGCAGTGCTGCCAGACTCATGAACACTGAAGCTTTCTTT. This sequence encodes CASSAARLMNTEAFF.

The rearrangement links TRBV5-6 to TRBJ2-5; TRBD1 aligns across 8 bases. The V gene's germline CDR1 is SGHDT and CDR2 YYEEEE. V was pared by 0 bases and J by 5 bases, with 6 bases of the junction left unmatched. The CDR3 consists of 15 residues. CDR3 loop: CASSLDGTGHETQYF. The CDR3, as DNA: TGTGCCAGCAGCTTGGATGGGACAGGTCATGAGACCCAGTACTTC.

The rearrangement links TRBV23-1 to TRBJ2-7; the D gene is possibly TRBD2 (7 bases). TRBV23-1 is identified as an open reading frame with a role that is uncertain. Trimming took off 8 bases at V and 4 bases at J, with 18 bases between the two ends. The CDR3 runs to 14 residues. CDR3 in DNA: TGCGCCAGCGGGAGGGGGTACCAATCTTACGAGCAGTACTTC. Translating it yields CASGRGYQSYEQYF.

This sequence joins TRBV28 and TRBJ1-5, with D tentatively TRBD1 (5 bases). Trimming took 5 bases from V and 4 from J, leaving 21 bases between them. This CDR3 spans 17 amino acids. In germline, CDR1 is MDHEN, CDR2 SYDVKM. CDR3 sequence reads: CASSRTRNRQRNQPQHF. The CDR3 DNA follows: TGTGCCAGCAGTCGCACCCGGAACAGGCAACGTAATCAGCCCCAGCATTTT.

This clone came up once. The chain recombines TRBV6-5 with TRBJ1-2; D perhaps matches TRBD1 (6 bases). Germline V CDR1 and CDR2: MNHEY, SVGAGI. Trimming shortened V by 8 bases and J by 8 bases, and 24 bases separated the two germline ends. The CDR3 runs to 15 residues. CDR3 residues: CASLQRAAGVRGYTF. The CDR3 coding sequence is TGTGCCAGCCTTCAAAGGGCGGCAGGGGTGAGAGGCTACACCTTC.

J is TRBJ1-4 and V is TRBV7-9; D is unresolved. CDR1 and CDR2 from the germline V gene are SEHNR and FQNEAQ (reference sequence). The CDR3 spans 15 residues. The germline V and J ends were trimmed by 1 base and 3 bases, with 9 bases remaining between them. The CDR3 DNA is TGTGCCAGCAGCTTAGTTTGGGCTTCTAATGAAAAACTGTTTTTT. Its translation is CASSLVWASNEKLFF.

In DNA form, the CDR3 reads TGTGCCAGCAGCTTGTTCGGGACCCAGTACTTC. Translation: CASSLFGTQYF. V gene TRBV5-5 combines with J gene TRBJ2-5; D is undetermined. Trimming took off 1 base at V and 7 bases at J, with 5 bases between the two ends. CDR3 length: 11 residues. Germline V gene data show CDR1 as SGHKS and CDR2 as YYEKEE (reference sequence).

V and J are TRBV19 and TRBJ1-5; D remains unclear. Trimming removed 0 bases from V and 7 bases from J, with 4 bases in between. The length of the CDR3 is 12 residues. Looked up from germline, CDR1 is LNHDA and CDR2 is SQIVND (reference sequence). The CDR3 coding sequence is TGTGCCAGTAGTATAGATCGGCAGCCCCAGCATTTT. Protein: CASSIDRQPQHF.

The CDR3 bases are TGTGCAAGTCGCTTCCGGGACAGGGGTTCAACTAATGAAAAACTGTTTTTT. This gives the protein CASRFRDRGSTNEKLFF. V gene TRBV12-2 combines with J gene TRBJ1-4; the table's D call of TRBD1 was not tested on the DNA. TRBV12-2 is recorded as a pseudogene. The length of the CDR3 is 17 residues.

DNA of the CDR3: TGTGCCAGTAGTATAAAGCTAGCGCTAGTAAAAAACATTCAGTACTTC. This translates into CASSIKLALVKNIQYF. The chain employs TRBV19 and TRBJ2-4; weak D call: TRBD2 (6 bases). Trimming pared 2 bases from V and 4 bases from J, leaving 15 bases between. The CDR3 runs 16 residues. The germline V gene encodes CDR1 LNHDA and CDR2 SQIVND (reference sequence).

The rearrangement joins TRBV3-1 (or the pseudogene TRBV3-2) to TRBJ2-3; 11 bases fit TRBD2. The CDR3 runs to 18 residues. CDR1 and CDR2 (germline): LGHDT, YNNKEL (reference sequence). V shed 1 base, J shed 1 base, and the junction held 7 bases outside the gene matches. The CDR3 spells CASSQGGTSGGRTDTQYF. CDR3 coding DNA: TGTGCCAGCAGCCAAGGGGGAACTAGCGGGGGACGCACAGATACGCAGTATTTT.

This clone was detected a few times. This chain joins TRBV7-2 and TRBJ1-5; no firm D call. Trimming took off 2 bases at V and 7 bases at J, with 9 bases between the two ends. Germline V lookup: CDR1 SGHTA, CDR2 FQGNSA. The CDR3 spans 13 residues. The chain's CDR3 is CASSLYFYQPQHF. CDR3 DNA: TGTGCCAGCAGCTTATATTTCTACCAGCCCCAGCATTTT.

This sequence joins TRBV3-1 (or the pseudogene TRBV3-2) and TRBJ1-3; D ambiguous. Trimming stripped 5 bases from V and 0 bases from J, with 14 bases between. CDR3 length: 16 residues. From germline, CDR1 is LGHDT and CDR2 YNNKEL (reference sequence). CDR3 coding DNA: TGTGCCAGCAGCAATACAGCAGGCAGCTCTGGAAACACCATATATTTT. Protein: CASSNTAGSSGNTIYF.